The 20 T cell receptor beta chains below come from one sample, sequenced in a study of beta chain features in type 1 diabetes. Regarding the study as a whole: Within each of all four CD4+ subsets, Type 1 diabetes patients had TCRB CDR3s that were moderately but significantly shorter.

Antigens for these TCRs are unknown. TCRB transcripts that were expressed got sequenced, as all of the isolated RNA had been reverse transcribed. Method: immunoSEQ multiplex PCR; TCRdb's copy keeps in-frame clones and lacks some. Seen here are more than 250,000 clones, about a fifth observed once, and the top ten hold less than 0.03%. Material for sequencing was naive CD4+ T cells from blood. These receptors originate from a middle-aged woman with type 1 diabetes.

This clone has just a few counts. The chain employs TRBV25-1 and TRBJ1-2; no reliable D call. V gave up 3 bases and J gave up 5 bases, with 22 bases separating them. The V gene's germline CDR1 is MGHDK and CDR2 SYGVNS. This CDR3 is 17 amino acids long. The CDR3 is CASSEVGSLGPAYGYTF. CDR3 DNA sequence: TGTGCCAGCAGTGAGGTGGGCTCGTTGGGTCCCGCTTATGGCTACACCTTC.

The sample holds a few counts of this clone. The CDR3 reads CASITREGNYGYTF. CDR3 nucleotide sequence: TGTGCCAGCATAACGAGGGAGGGTAACTATGGCTACACCTTC. The chain couples TRBV2 to TRBJ1-2; D ambiguous. CDR1 SNHLY and CDR2 FYNNEI come from the germline V gene. The CDR3 runs to 14 residues. V was trimmed by 7 bases and J by 1 base, leaving 13 bases between them.

The sample holds a few counts of this clone. This sequence joins TRBV9 and TRBJ1-1; perhaps TRBD1 as D (6 bases). This CDR3 is 15 amino acids long. V dropped 3 bases and J dropped 5 bases, with 17 bases sitting between them. Germline V CDR1 and CDR2: SGDLS, YYNGEE. CDR3: CASSGGGSIVTEAFF. The CDR3 DNA reads as TGTGCCAGCAGCGGAGGGGGATCCATAGTGACTGAAGCTTTCTTT.

This chain uses TRBV18 with TRBJ2-1; TRBD1 aligns across 7 bases. This CDR3 spans 15 amino acids. V gave up 5 bases and J gave up 3 bases; unmatched junction bases: 7. Germline V gene sequence: CDR1 KGHSH, CDR2 LQKENI. CDR3 nucleotides: TGTGCCAGCTCAACCGGGACAGCCTTCTACAATGAGCAGTTCTTC. Amino acid sequence: CASSTGTAFYNEQFF.

This clone turned up a few times. The chain combines TRBV19 with TRBJ2-2; 7 nucleotides line up with TRBD2. V shed 3 bases and J 5 bases; nucleotides not matched to a gene: 6. Germline CDR1 and CDR2: LNHDA and SQIVND (reference sequence). This CDR3 region has 15 residues. The CDR3 here is CASSIERGGTGELFF. The CDR3 nucleotides are TGTGCCAGTAGTATTGAGCGCGGGGGAACCGGGGAGCTGTTTTTT.

The V and J genes are TRBV9 and TRBJ2-1, with 9 bases lining up with TRBD1. The germline V gene encodes CDR1 SGDLS and CDR2 YYNGEE. The CDR3 contains 14 residues. J was trimmed by 9 bases and V by 0 bases; bases with no gene match: 4. In nucleotides, the CDR3 is TGTGCCAGCAGCGTAGCGGGACAGGGATCTGAGCAGTTCTTC. Translating it yields CASSVAGQGSEQFF.

The chain uses TRBV28 and TRBJ1-2; 7 nucleotides agree with TRBD1. The length of the CDR3 is 13 residues. In germline, CDR1 is MDHEN, CDR2 SYDVKM. J lost 4 bases, V lost 6 bases, and 5 bases had no gene match. For the CDR3, the DNA is TGTGCCAGCAGGGGGCAGGGGGGCTATGGCTACACCTTC. This sequence encodes CASRGQGGYGYTF.

This clone has a handful of counts. The chain couples TRBV28 to TRBJ2-3; D call uncertain. CDR3 length equals 14 residues. Deletions cut 3 bases from V and 0 bases from J, with 7 bases between. Germline V lookup: CDR1 MDHEN, CDR2 SYDVKM. The CDR3 nucleotides read TGTGCCAGCAGTTTGAGAGAAAGCACAGATACGCAGTATTTT. Translated, it gives CASSLRESTDTQYF.

This clone appeared a few times. CDR3 bases: TGTGCCACCAGCAGAGATTGGAGTTTCTACACCTTC. Residues: CATSRDWSFYTF. The chain carries TRBV15 and TRBJ1-2; D is unclear. The CDR3 covers 12 residues. The germline V gene has CDR1 LNHNV and CDR2 YYDKDF (reference sequence). V gave up 0 bases and J gave up 10 bases, with 9 bases separating them. Supplemented by reference TRBV15 and TRBJ1-2, the full variable domain reads DAMVIQNPRYQVTQFGKPVTLSCSQTLNHNVMYWYQQKSSQAPKLLFHYYDKDFNNEADTPDNFQSRRPNTSFCFLDIRSPGLGDTAMYLCATSRDWSFYTFGSGTRLTVV.

The chain employs TRBV27 and TRBJ1-1; tentative D call: TRBD1 (5 bases). The V end was cut by 6 bases, the J end by 5 bases, with 16 bases between. The CDR3 length is 14 residues. Germline lookup yields CDR1 MNHEY and CDR2 SMNVEV (reference sequence). The CDR3 DNA reads TGTGCCAGCAGGGCCGGGGGGGAGAGAACTGAAGCTTTCTTT. Residues: CASRAGGERTEAFF.

The chain is built from TRBV6-6 and TRBJ1-1; possibly TRBD1 for D (5 bases). The CDR3 consists of 15 residues. V was trimmed by 2 bases and J by 1 base, leaving 11 bases between them. The germline V gene encodes CDR1 MNHNY and CDR2 SVGAGI (reference sequence). CDR3 sequence reads: CASSYRVGRNTEAFF. CDR3 DNA sequence: TGTGCCAGCAGTTACCGCGTGGGGCGGAACACTGAAGCTTTCTTT.

This rearrangement joins TRBV18 to TRBJ2-7; TRBD2 agrees at 9 bases. The CDR3 is 14 residues long. J lost 6 bases, V lost 3 bases, and 6 bases had no gene match. From germline, CDR1 is KGHSH and CDR2 LQKENI. The CDR3 reads CASSPGAGGGEQYF. In DNA form, the CDR3 reads TGTGCCAGCTCACCCGGAGCGGGAGGCGGCGAGCAGTACTTC.

This clone was counted a few times. The V and J genes are TRBV4-3 and TRBJ2-1, with D possibly TRBD2 on 5 matching bases. In germline, CDR1 is LGHNA, CDR2 YSLEER. This CDR3 has 15 amino acids. Deletions cut 6 bases from V and 6 bases from J, with 18 bases between. The DNA for the CDR3 is TGCGCCAGCAGTCGCGAGGGCGGGCGGGCCAATGAGCAGTTCTTC. Translation gives CASSREGGRANEQFF.

The J gene is TRBJ1-2, the V gene TRBV7-2; TRBD1 agrees at 11 bases. This CDR3 is 14 amino acids long. The V and J ends lost 5 bases and 4 bases, in that order; junction bases with no gene match: 3. The V gene's germline CDR1 is SGHTA and CDR2 FQGNSA. This CDR3 reads CASSPGTGGYGYTF. The CDR3 DNA is TGTGCCAGCAGCCCCGGGACAGGGGGCTATGGCTACACCTTC.

Only a few counts were recorded for this clone. The rearrangement links TRBV28 to TRBJ2-3; TRBD2 aligns across 11 bases. The CDR3 extends over 16 amino acids. CDR1 is MDHEN and CDR2 is SYDVKM in the germline V gene. V lost 3 bases and J lost 6; bases outside the gene matches: 8. The CDR3, as DNA: TGTGCCAGCAGTTTCAGACTAGCGGGGTTGGCTGATACGCAGTATTTT. It codes for CASSFRLAGLADTQYF.

This clone occurred a few times. The chain employs TRBV29-1 and TRBJ2-6; the D is unclear. V shed 4 bases and J shed 2 bases, with 12 bases lying between them. This CDR3 spans 15 amino acids. The germline gives CDR1 SQVTM, CDR2 ANQGSEA. The CDR3 loop reads CSVGTDTPGANVLTF. In nucleotides, the CDR3 is TGCAGCGTTGGAACAGACACCCCTGGGGCCAACGTCCTGACTTTC.

The V call is TRBV29-1, the J call TRBJ1-2; 9 nucleotides line up with TRBD1. Germline assignment: CDR1 SQVTM and CDR2 ANQGSEA. CDR3 length equals 14 residues. The V and J ends lost 7 bases and 0 bases, in that order; junction bases with no gene match: 6. The CDR3 region has the DNA TGCAGCGCGGGACAGGGCCCCTCTAACTATGGCTACACCTTC. Protein: CSAGQGPSNYGYTF.

This rearrangement joins TRBV27 to TRBJ2-7; 10 bases map to TRBD2. Germline trimming cut 6 bases from V and 2 bases from J; bases unmatched to any gene: 1. Germline CDR1 reads MNHEY; CDR2 reads SMNVEV (reference sequence). This CDR3 is 13 amino acids long. The CDR3 protein is CASRSGRAYEQYF. As DNA, the CDR3 is TGTGCCAGCAGAAGCGGGAGGGCCTACGAGCAGTACTTC.

This clone was counted a few times. The J gene is TRBJ2-5, the V gene TRBV5-4, with 8 bases matching TRBD2. V was clipped by 1 base and J by 5 bases; unmatched bases: 4. Germline V gene lookup returns CDR1 SGHNT and CDR2 YYREEE (reference sequence). The length of the CDR3 is 14 residues. The CDR3 reads CASSLRTSPETQYF. DNA of the CDR3: TGTGCCAGCAGCTTGCGGACTAGCCCCGAGACCCAGTACTTC. Drawing the rest from reference TRBV5-4 and TRBJ2-5, the complete variable domain is ETGVTQSPTHLIKTRGQQVTLRCSSQSGHNTVSWYQQALGQGPQFIFQYYREEENGRGNFPPRFSGLQFPNYSSELNVNALELDDSALYLCASSLRTSPETQYFGPGTRLLVL.

The chain links TRBV28 to TRBJ2-7; D ambiguous. The V gene lost 4 bases and the J gene lost 7 bases, with 11 bases spanning the gap. Per the germline V gene, CDR1 is MDHEN and CDR2 is SYDVKM. This CDR3 contains 12 residues. The CDR3 reads CASSSLRFEQYF. As DNA, the CDR3 is TGTGCCAGCAGTTCGCTCAGGTTTGAGCAGTACTTC. Based on the CDR3 plus reference TRBV28 and TRBJ2-7, the full variable domain is DVKVTQSSRYLVKRTGEKVFLECVQDMDHENMFWYRQDPGLGLRLIYFSYDVKMKEKGDIPEGYSVSREKKERFSLILESASTNQTSMYLCASSSLRFEQYFGPGTRLTVT.